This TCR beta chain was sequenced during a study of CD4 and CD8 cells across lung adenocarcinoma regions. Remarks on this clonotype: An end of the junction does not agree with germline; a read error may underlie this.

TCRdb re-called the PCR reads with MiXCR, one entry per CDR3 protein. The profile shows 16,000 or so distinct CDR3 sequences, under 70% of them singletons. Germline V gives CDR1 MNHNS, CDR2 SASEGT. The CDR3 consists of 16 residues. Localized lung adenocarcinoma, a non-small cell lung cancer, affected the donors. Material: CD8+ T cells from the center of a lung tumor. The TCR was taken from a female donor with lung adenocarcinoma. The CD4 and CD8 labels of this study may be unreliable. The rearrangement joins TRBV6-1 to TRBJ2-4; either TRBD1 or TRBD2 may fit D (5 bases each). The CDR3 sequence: CASRDPGLWAKDIQYF. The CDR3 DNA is TGTGCCAGCAGGGACCCGGGGCTGTGGGCCAAAGACATTCAGTACTTC.